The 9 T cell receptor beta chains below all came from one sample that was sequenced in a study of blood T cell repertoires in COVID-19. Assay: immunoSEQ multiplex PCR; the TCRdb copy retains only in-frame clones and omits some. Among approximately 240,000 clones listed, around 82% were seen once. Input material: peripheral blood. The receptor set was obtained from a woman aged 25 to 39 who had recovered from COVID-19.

CDR3 coding DNA: TGTGCCAGTACCGGCTTTCAGGGTGCGGATTCACCCCTCCACTTT. This sequence encodes CASTGFQGADSPLHF. The V call is TRBV19, the J call TRBJ1-6; maybe TRBD1 (5 bases). V was cut by 7 bases and J by 8 bases, with 18 bases left in between. Looked up from germline, CDR1 is LNHDA and CDR2 is SQIVND (reference sequence). The CDR3 loop spans 15 amino acids.

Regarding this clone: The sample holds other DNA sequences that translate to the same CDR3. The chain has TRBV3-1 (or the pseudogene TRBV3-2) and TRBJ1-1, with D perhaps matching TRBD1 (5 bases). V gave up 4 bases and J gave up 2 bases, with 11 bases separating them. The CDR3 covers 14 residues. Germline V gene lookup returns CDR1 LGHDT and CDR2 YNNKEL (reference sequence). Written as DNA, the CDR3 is TGTGCCAGCAGCCCGGGGGGGACCAACACTGAAGCTTTCTTT. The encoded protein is CASSPGGTNTEAFF.

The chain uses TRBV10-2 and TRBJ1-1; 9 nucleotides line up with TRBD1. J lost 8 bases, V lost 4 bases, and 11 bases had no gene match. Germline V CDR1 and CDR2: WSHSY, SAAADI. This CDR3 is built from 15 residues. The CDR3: CASSGFDRGFGEAFF. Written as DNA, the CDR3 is TGCGCCAGCAGTGGATTTGACAGGGGGTTCGGGGAAGCTTTCTTT.

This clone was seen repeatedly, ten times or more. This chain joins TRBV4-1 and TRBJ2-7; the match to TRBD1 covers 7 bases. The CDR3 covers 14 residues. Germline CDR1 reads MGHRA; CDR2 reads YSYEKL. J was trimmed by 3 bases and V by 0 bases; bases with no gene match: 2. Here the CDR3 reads CASSQEGQYYEQYF. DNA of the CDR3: TGCGCCAGCAGCCAAGAGGGACAGTACTACGAGCAGTACTTC.

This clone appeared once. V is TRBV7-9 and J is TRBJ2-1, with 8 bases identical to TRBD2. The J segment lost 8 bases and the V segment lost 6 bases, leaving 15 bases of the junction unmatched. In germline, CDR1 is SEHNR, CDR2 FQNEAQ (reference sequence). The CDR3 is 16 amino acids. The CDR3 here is CASRVSGDTPSDEQFF. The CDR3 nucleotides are TGTGCCAGCAGGGTTAGCGGGGATACTCCCAGCGATGAGCAGTTCTTC.

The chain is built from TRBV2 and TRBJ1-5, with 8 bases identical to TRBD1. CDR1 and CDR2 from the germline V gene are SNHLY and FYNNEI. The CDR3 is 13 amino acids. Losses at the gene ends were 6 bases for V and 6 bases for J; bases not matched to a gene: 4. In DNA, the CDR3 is TGTGCCAGCAGAGGGACAGGTCCTCAGCCCCAGCATTTT. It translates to CASRGTGPQPQHF.

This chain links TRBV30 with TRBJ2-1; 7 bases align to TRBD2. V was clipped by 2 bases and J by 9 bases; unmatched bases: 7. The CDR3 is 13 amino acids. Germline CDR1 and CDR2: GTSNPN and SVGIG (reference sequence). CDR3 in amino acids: CAWSRAGVAEQFF. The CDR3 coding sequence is TGTGCCTGGAGTCGGGCGGGAGTAGCTGAGCAGTTCTTC.

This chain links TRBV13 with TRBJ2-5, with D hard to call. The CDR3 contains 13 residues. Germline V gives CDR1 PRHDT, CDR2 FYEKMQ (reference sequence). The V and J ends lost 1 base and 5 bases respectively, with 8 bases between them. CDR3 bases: TGTGCCAGCAGCTTAGAGGAGAAGGAGACCCAGTACTTC. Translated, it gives CASSLEEKETQYF.

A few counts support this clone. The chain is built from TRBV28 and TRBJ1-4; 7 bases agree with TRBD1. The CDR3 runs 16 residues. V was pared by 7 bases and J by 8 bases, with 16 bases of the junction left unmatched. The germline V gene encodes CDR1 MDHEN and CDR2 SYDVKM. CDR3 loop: CASTLAGGRKTEKLFF. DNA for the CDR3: TGTGCCAGCACCTTGGCAGGGGGTCGCAAAACGGAAAAACTGTTTTTT.